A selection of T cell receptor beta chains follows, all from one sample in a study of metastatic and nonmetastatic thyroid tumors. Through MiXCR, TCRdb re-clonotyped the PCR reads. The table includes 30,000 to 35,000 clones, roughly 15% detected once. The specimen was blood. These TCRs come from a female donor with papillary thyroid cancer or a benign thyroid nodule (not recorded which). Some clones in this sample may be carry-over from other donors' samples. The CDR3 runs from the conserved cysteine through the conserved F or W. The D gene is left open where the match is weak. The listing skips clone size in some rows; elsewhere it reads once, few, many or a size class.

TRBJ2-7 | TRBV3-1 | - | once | TGTGCCAGCAGCCAAGGCAGGGGCTACGAGCAGTACTTC | CASSQGRGYEQYF
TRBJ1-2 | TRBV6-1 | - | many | TGTGCCAGCAAACTAAACAGGGTCTATGGCTACACCTTC | CASKLNRVYGYTF
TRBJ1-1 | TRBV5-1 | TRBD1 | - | TGCGCCAGCAGCACGGGACAGGGGGCGGGGAACACTGAAGCTTTCTTT | CASSTGQGAGNTEAFF
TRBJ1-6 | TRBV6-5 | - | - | TGTGCCAGCAGTTCCGGGCGGGGAGATTCACCCCTCCACTTT | CASSSGRGDSPLHF
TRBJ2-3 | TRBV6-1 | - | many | TGTGCCAGCAGCAAACTGGGGGCTCGTAAACTGGATACGCAGTATTTT | CASSKLGARKLDTQYF
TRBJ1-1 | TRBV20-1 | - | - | TGCAGTGTTTCAGGGGCGCTAACTGGGGGGGCTGAATCTTTCTTT | CSVSGALTGGAESFF
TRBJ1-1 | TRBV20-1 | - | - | TGCAGTGCTAGGTCCGGGTGTATGAACACTGAAGCTTTCTTT | CSARSGCMNTEAFF
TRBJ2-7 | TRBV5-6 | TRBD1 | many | TGTGCCAGCAGCTTCGAGGGGGCGAGCTCCTACGAGCAGTACTTC | CASSFEGASSYEQYF
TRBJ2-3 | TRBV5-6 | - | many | TGTGCCAGCAGCTCAGCTCGGCGGGGAAGCACAGATACGCAGTATTTT | CASSSARRGSTDTQYF
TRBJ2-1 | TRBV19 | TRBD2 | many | TGTGCCAGTAATACCCCGACTAGCGGGGTGGGTAGTGAGCAGTCCTTC | CASNTPTSGVGSEQSF
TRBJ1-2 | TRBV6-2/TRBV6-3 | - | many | TGTGCCAGCAGTTCCCCTTCAGGGATTGGCGGCTACACCTTC | CASSSPSGIGGYTF
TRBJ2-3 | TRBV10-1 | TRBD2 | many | TGCGCCAGCAGTGACGCGAGGGGACTAGCGTCAGATACGCAGTATTTT | CASSDARGLASDTQYF
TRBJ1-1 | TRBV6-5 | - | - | TGTGCCAGCATTTACCGGCGCACAGGGTCGCGCACTGAAGCTTTCTTT | CASIYRRTGSRTEAFF
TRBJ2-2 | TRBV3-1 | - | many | TGTGCCAGCAGCCAACCCCCGGGGCGAGTCGGGGAGCTGTTTTTT | CASSQPPGRVGELFF
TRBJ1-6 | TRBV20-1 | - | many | TGCAGTGCTGGCCGCGGGGGGCCTCGTTCACCCCTCCACTTT | CSAGRGGPRSPLHF
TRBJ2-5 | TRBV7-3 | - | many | TGTGCCAGCAGCGAGGGGGTAAGGGTCGACAGGCAAGAGACCCAGTACTTC | CASSEGVRVDRQETQYF
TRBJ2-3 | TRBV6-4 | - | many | TGTGCCAGCAGTGAGATAGCAGGGGACACAGATACGCAGTATTTT | CASSEIAGDTDTQYF
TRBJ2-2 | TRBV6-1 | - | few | TGTGCCAGCAGTGAGCATAACACCGGGGAGCTGTTTTTT | CASSEHNTGELFF
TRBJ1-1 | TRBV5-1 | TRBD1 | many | TGCGCCAGCAGCGATACAGGGGGGACCACTGAAGCTTTCTTT | CASSDTGGTTEAFF
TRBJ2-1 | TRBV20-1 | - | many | TGCAGTGCTAGAGAAGCTGTCGGGAGCTCCTACAATGAGCAGTTCTTC | CSAREAVGSSYNEQFF
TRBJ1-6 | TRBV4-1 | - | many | TGCGCCAGCAGCCAAGACCTTGTATATGATTCACCCCTCCACTTT | CASSQDLVYDSPLHF
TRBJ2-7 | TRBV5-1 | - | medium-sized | TGCGCCAGCAGCCGGGACGGATACTACGAGCAGTACTTC | CASSRDGYYEQYF
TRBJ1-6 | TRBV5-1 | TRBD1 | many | TGCGCCAGCGGACAGGACGGGAAATCCCTCCACTTT | CASGQDGKSLHF
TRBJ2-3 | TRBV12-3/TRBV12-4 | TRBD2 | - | TGCGCCAGCAGTTTTATGCTAGCGGGAGGAGATACGCATTATTTT | CASSFMLAGGDTHYF
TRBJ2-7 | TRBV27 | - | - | TGTGCCAGCAGTTTATTAATAGGCTACGAGCAGTACTTC | CASSLLIGYEQYF
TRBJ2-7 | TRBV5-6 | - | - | TGTGCCAGCAGCCTCGGCATCCACTACGAGCAGTACTTC | CASSLGIHYEQYF
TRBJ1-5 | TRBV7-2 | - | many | TGTGCCAGCAGCCAGGCGACAGCGCAGCCCCAGCATTTT | CASSQATAQPQHF
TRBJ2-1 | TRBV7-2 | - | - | TGTGCCAGCAGCTTATGGAACTATCGAGAGCAGTTCTTC | CASSLWNYREQFF
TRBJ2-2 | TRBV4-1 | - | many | TGCGCCAGCAGCCAAGAGGGTCAGGTGAACACCGGGGAGCTGTTTTTT | CASSQEGQVNTGELFF
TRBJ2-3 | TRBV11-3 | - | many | TGTGCCAGCAGCTTAGATTACACTGAATTAGATACGCAGTATTTT | CASSLDYTELDTQYF
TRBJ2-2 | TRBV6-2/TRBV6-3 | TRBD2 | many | TGTGCCAGCAGTTATGGGAAGCGGGATCTCGGGGAGCTGTTTTTT | CASSYGKRDLGELFF
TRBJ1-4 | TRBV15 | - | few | TGTGCCACCAGCAGAGAGGCGGCGAATGAAAAACTGTTTTTT | CATSREAANEKLFF
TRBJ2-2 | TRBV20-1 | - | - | TGCAGTGCTAGAGTCCCGACAGGTGCTAACACCGGGGAGCTGTTTTTT | CSARVPTGANTGELFF
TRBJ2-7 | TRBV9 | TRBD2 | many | TGTGCCAGCAGCGGCGGGACTAGCGGGACCTACGAGCAGTACTTC | CASSGGTSGTYEQYF
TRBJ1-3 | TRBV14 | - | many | TGTGCCAGCAGCCAAGGGTACGCATCTGGAAACACCATATATTTT | CASSQGYASGNTIYF
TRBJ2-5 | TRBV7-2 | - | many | TGTGCCAGCAGCTCAGGGTTTGGAGAGACCCAGTACTTC | CASSSGFGETQYF
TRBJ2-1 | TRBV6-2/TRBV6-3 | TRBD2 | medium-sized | TGTGCCAGCAGTTACTCGCCTAGCGGGGGGGAGCAGTTCTTC | CASSYSPSGGEQFF
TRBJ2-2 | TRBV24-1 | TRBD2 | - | TGTGCCACCATTGACCCGGGACTAGCGGGATTAGGGGAGCTGTTTTTT | CATIDPGLAGLGELFF